These T cell receptor beta chains were read from a single sample in a study of CD8 T cells in ankylosing spondylitis. Each CDR3 protein is one row after TCRdb ran MiXCR on the 5' RACE reads. Of over 400,000 distinct CDR3 sequences listed, 20% to 30% are singletons. Sequencing was carried out using blood, either unsorted or a sorted T cell fraction (not recorded which). Receptor source: a male donor with ankylosing spondylitis. The CDR3 runs from the conserved cysteine through the conserved F or W.

V	J	CDR3
TRBV20-1	TRBJ2-4	CSASQGSGAKNIQYF
TRBV20-1	TRBJ2-2	CSARELGTANTGELFF
TRBV2	TRBJ2-5	CASSPDQIETQYF
TRBV20-1	TRBJ2-1	CSARTGLAGNEQFF
TRBV15	TRBJ1-5	CATSAAYSNQPQHF
TRBV5-6	TRBJ2-3	CASSRSDRGLTDTQCF
TRBV4-1	TRBJ1-2	CASSQPGLGGGFEDGYTF
TRBV7-9	TRBJ2-1	CASSSSGVWNNEQFF
TRBV10-2	TRBJ2-1	CASSGGTSGGILYNEQFF
TRBV5-6	TRBJ1-4	CASSSGRRATNEKLFF
TRBV29-1	TRBJ2-5	CSVLARGHQETQYF
TRBV12-3/TRBV12-4	TRBJ2-5	CASSFDRAEGGGTQYF
TRBV18	TRBJ1-1	CASSPAGASTEAFF
TRBV20-1	TRBJ2-1	CSATSSGRAWNEQFF
TRBV20-1	TRBJ1-2	CSARDIWDRVGYGYTF
TRBV5-5	TRBJ2-5	CASSLGLTSGQETQYF
TRBV6-2/TRBV6-3	TRBJ1-1	CASSYDRGKRTEAFF